This T cell receptor (beta chain) comes out of a study of cytotoxic CD8 clonotypes in ibrutinib-treated CLL. Study results and caveats: In comparison with age-matched healthy donors, baseline clonality was higher and tracked circulating CD8+ T-cell counts. Having risen at ibrutinib response, clonality had fallen back toward baseline by progression. Public clonotypes showed up rarely, and on treatment they shrank or held steady.

The CDR3 spans 15 residues. V dropped 1 base and J dropped 1 base, with 12 bases sitting between them. The V gene's germline CDR1 is SGHNT and CDR2 YYREEE (reference sequence). As concerns this clone: What it binds is unknown.

Target depth was 1 in 200,000 to 1 in 1 million T cells, about 10x per clonotype. This table comes from immunoSEQ multiplex PCR, and its TCRdb copy is limited to in-frame clones, with some not included. The table has tens of thousands of clones, about 70% seen once; the top ten hold more than 6%. This rearrangement joins TRBV5-4 to TRBJ2-7; D uncertain. The clonotype originates from a human donor with chronic lymphocytic leukemia. The input for sequencing was PBMCs, taken at disease progression, from a patient treated with ibrutinib. Written as DNA, the CDR3 is TGTGCCAGCAGCTTGTGGCTTCCACATTCCTACGAGCAGTACTTC. Translating it yields CASSLWLPHSYEQYF.